This is a list of T cell receptor beta chains from one sample in a study of neurological immune-mediated disorders. TCRdb analysed the 5' RACE reads with MiXCR anew, one entry per CDR3 protein. Of 95,000 to 110,000 distinct CDR3 sequences listed, approximately 11% are singletons. The sequenced sample consisted of PBMCs. The receptors were gathered from a female donor with HTLV-1-associated myelopathy (HAM/TSP). Both conserved end residues are part of each CDR3. The D gene is left open where the match is weak. Clone size, where shown, is once, few, many, or a class for clones that have expanded.

length,J,D,size,V,DNA,CDR3
16,TRBJ2-7,.,.,TRBV21-1,TGTGCCAGCAGCAAAGCTCTGGACAGGAGCTCCTACGAGCAGTACTTC,CASSKALDRSSYEQYF
14,TRBJ1-6,TRBD1,.,TRBV6-5,TGTGCCAGCAGGATAAGACAGGGGAATTCACCCCTCCACTTT,CASRIRQGNSPLHF
13,TRBJ2-3,.,many,TRBV20-1,TGCAGTGCCACCAGGGTTACGATGGATACGCAGTATTTT,CSATRVTMDTQYF
16,TRBJ2-2,.,many,TRBV12-3/TRBV12-4,TGTGCCAGCAGCCTAACGGGGGGCCTACCGACCGGGGAGCTGTTTTTT,CASSLTGGLPTGELFF
12,TRBJ2-1,.,many,TRBV10-3,TGTGCCGTCCAACCCGACCGGGCCCAGCAGTTCTTC,CAVQPDRAQQFF
12,TRBJ1-5,.,many,TRBV12-3/TRBV12-4,TGTGCCAGCAGTGGTTTCAATCAGCCCCAGCATTTT,CASSGFNQPQHF
17,TRBJ2-3,TRBD1,many,TRBV5-1,TGCGCCAGCAGCTTGGAGGGGACAGGGGGGAGCACAGATACGCAGTATTTT,CASSLEGTGGSTDTQYF
11,TRBJ2-7,.,many,TRBV6-2/TRBV6-3,TGTGCCACCCGACTAGTCTACGAGCAGTACTTC,CATRLVYEQYF
15,TRBJ1-3,.,many,TRBV2,TGTGCCAGCAGGTCCATGCCGTACCCCGGGGGCACCATATATTTT,CASRSMPYPGGTIYF
11,TRBJ2-3,.,.,TRBV20-1,TGCAGTGCTAGAGACCTTACCTCCGCGTATTTT,CSARDLTSAYF
15,TRBJ2-3,.,.,TRBV24-1,TGTGCCACCAGTGCAACAGGGTGGGGATCGAGAACGCAGTATTTT,CATSATGWGSRTQYF
13,TRBJ2-1,.,many,TRBV2,TGTGCCAGCAGCCTGACTCTGTACAGTGAGCAGTTCTTC,CASSLTLYSEQFF
14,TRBJ2-5,.,many,TRBV20-1,TGCAGTGCTAGAGGACCGCGGAAATACGAGACCCAGTACTTC,CSARGPRKYETQYF
16,TRBJ1-1,.,many,TRBV3-1,TGTGCCAGCAGCCAAGCAGGGTCAAGCATGAACACTGAAGCTTTCTTT,CASSQAGSSMNTEAFF
16,TRBJ2-7,TRBD1,.,TRBV5-1,TGCGCCAGCAGCTGGACCGCCGGGACAGCAGCCTACGAGCAGTACTTC,CASSWTAGTAAYEQYF
15,TRBJ2-2,TRBD1,few,TRBV5-1,TGCACCAGCAGCTCTGGACAGGGGAACACCGGGGAGCTGTTTTTT,CTSSSGQGNTGELFF
14,TRBJ2-2,TRBD1,many,TRBV15,TGTGCCACCAGTCGGGACAGCAACACCGGGGAGCTGTTTTTT,CATSRDSNTGELFF
13,TRBJ2-5,.,many,TRBV7-7,TGTGCCAGCAGCTTAGCGGGGGTAGAGACCCAGTACTTC,CASSLAGVETQYF
15,TRBJ1-2,TRBD1,many,TRBV5-1,TGCGCCAGCAGCTTAATGGGACAGGGGGCAGGTGGCTACACCTTC,CASSLMGQGAGGYTF
15,TRBJ2-1,TRBD2,many,TRBV5-1,TGCGCCAGCAGCTCCGGGACTAGCGGGGGCGATGAGCAGTTCTTC,CASSSGTSGGDEQFF
18,TRBJ2-3,.,many,TRBV5-1,TGCGCCAGCAGCCGAAATCTTGGGACGGCCTCTAGCACAGATACGCAGTATTTT,CASSRNLGTASSTDTQYF
13,TRBJ1-2,.,many,TRBV12-3/TRBV12-4,TGTGCCAGCAGTGAAGACTGGAACTATGGCTACACCTTC,CASSEDWNYGYTF